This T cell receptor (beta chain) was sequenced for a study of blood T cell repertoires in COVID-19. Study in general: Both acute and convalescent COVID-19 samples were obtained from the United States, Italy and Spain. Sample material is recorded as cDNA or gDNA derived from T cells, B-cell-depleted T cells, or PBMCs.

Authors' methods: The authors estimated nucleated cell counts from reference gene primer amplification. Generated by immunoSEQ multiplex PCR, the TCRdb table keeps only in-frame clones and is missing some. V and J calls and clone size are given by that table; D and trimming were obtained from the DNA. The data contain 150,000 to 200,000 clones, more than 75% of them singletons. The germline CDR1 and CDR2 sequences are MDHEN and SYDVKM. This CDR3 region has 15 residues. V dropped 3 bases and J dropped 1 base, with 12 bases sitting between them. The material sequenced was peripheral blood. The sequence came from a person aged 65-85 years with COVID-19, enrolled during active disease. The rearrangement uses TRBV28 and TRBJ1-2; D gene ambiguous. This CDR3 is CASSLRSVFNYGYTF. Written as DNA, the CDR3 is TGTGCCAGCAGTTTGAGAAGTGTGTTTAACTATGGCTACACCTTC.